This TCR beta chain was profiled in a study of identifying expanded T cells in peripheral blood. Study-wide points: Two-week clone count variance significantly increased as total template count grew.

With regard to this clone: Antigen specificity is unknown.

Profiled with immunoSEQ multiplex PCR; TCRdb holds only in-frame clones, not every one. The sample includes 75,000 to 95,000 clones, 85% to 90% of them seen just once. CDR1 and CDR2 from the germline V gene are SGHRS and YFSETQ. The V gene lost 6 bases and the J gene lost 0 bases, with 12 bases spanning the gap. This CDR3 is built from 14 residues. Sequenced material: blood. This chain joins TRBV5-1 and TRBJ1-1; maybe TRBD1 (5 bases). The source of this sequence is a person aged 18 to 70 in good health. CDR3 coding DNA: TGCGCCAGCACCCCGGGGGTTGTGAACACTGAAGCTTTCTTT. Amino acid sequence: CASTPGVVNTEAFF.